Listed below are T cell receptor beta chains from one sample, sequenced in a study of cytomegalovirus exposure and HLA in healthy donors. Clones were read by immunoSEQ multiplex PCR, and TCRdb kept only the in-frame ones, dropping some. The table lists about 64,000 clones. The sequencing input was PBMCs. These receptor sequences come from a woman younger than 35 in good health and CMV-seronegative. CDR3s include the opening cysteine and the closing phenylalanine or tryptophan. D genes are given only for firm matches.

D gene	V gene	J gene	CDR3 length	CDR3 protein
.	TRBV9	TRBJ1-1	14	CASSVRGQTTEAFF
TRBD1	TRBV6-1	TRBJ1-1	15	CASSSSGQGALEAFF
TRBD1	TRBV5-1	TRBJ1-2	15	CASSPRTGDYYGYTF
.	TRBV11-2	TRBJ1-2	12	CASSQAEDGYTF
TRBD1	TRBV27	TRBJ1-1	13	CAGRTGLHTEAFF
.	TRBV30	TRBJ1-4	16	CAWSVPKQGTNEKLFF
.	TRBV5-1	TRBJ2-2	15	CASSSFSSGTGELFF
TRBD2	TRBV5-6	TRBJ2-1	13	CASIHGLADEQFF
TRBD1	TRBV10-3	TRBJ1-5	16	CAISDLGTASNQPQHF
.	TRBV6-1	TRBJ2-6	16	CASSEEAGNGANVLTF
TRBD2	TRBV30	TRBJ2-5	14	CALGGAGVGETQYF
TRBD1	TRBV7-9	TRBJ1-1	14	CASSPRTGNTEAFF
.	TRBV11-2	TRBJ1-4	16	CASSLDMGGRREKLFF
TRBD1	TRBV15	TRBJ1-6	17	CATSRDSTGGYNSPLHF
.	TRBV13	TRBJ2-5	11	CASSFEETQYF
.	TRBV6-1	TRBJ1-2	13	CASSEERGGSYTF
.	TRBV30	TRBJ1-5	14	CAWSTGMGNQPQHF